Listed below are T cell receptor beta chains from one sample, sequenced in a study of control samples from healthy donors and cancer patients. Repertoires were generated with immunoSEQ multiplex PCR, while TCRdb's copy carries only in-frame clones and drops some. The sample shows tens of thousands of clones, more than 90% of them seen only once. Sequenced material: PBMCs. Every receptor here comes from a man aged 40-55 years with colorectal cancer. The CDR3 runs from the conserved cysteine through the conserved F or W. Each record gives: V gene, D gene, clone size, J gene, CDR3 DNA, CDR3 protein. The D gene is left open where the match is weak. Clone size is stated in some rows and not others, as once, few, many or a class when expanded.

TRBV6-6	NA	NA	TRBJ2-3	TGTGCCAGCAGTTACTCGGGACCAAGCACAGATACGCAGTATTTT	CASSYSGPSTDTQYF
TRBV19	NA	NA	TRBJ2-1	TGTGCCAGTAGTATTGGCCCTGGGAGACTAGGCACCAATGAGCAGTTCTTC	CASSIGPGRLGTNEQFF
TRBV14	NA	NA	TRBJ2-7	TGTGCCAGCAGCCAAGCATGGAGAGAGCAGTACTTC	CASSQAWREQYF
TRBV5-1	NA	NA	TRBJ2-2	TGCGCCAGCACGAGTGGAACCGGGGAGCTGTTTTTT	CASTSGTGELFF
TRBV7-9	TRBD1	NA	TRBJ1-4	TGTGCCAGCAGCCGTCCGGTGACAGGGGGCGGTGAAAAACTGTTTTTT	CASSRPVTGGGEKLFF
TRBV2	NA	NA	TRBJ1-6	TGTGCCAGCAGAAGGGACACAGATTCACCCCTCCACTTT	CASRRDTDSPLHF
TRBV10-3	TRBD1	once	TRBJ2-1	TGTGCCATCAGTGGGCAGGGGGCTTCTTTCGATGAGCAGTTCTTC	CAISGQGASFDEQFF
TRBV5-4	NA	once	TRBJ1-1	TGTGCCAGCAGCTCCCGGACGGCTGGGGAAGCTTTCTTT	CASSSRTAGEAFF
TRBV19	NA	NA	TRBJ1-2	TGTGCCAGTAGTGTGGACGGTCGAGCTAACTATGGCTACACCTTC	CASSVDGRANYGYTF
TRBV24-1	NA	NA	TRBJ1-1	TGTGCCACCCAAGAGGCCGGGATGAACACTGAAGCTTTCTTT	CATQEAGMNTEAFF
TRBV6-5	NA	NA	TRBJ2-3	TGTGCCAGCAGTTTCCCGGGCACAGATACGCAGTATTTT	CASSFPGTDTQYF
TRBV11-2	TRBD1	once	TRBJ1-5	TGTGCCAGCAGCTTGGCCGGGACAGGGAGTTTCCAGCATTTT	CASSLAGTGSFQHF
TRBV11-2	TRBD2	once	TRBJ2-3	TGTGCCAGCAGCACGGCTAGCGGGGGGGCCGATACGCAGTATTTT	CASSTASGGADTQYF
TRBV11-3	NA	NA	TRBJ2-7	TGTGCCAGCAGCCGGGACCAAACCTACGAGCAGTACTTC	CASSRDQTYEQYF
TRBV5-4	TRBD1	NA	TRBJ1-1	TGTGCCAGCAGCCCCCGTGAGGGGGCACTCGCTGAAGCTTTCTTT	CASSPREGALAEAFF
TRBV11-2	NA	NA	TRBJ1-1	TGTGCCAGCAGCTTAAGGGAGGAAGCTTTCTTT	CASSLREEAFF
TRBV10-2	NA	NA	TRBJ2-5	TGCGCCAGCAGAAGTAGTTCGGAGACCCAGTACTTC	CASRSSSETQYF
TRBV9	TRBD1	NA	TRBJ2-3	TGTGCCAGCAGCGTCAAGCCGGGACAGGGCGCAGATACGCAGTATTTT	CASSVKPGQGADTQYF
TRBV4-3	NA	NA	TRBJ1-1	TGCGCCAGCAGCCAAGTGGACAAGAAGACTGAAGCTTTCTTT	CASSQVDKKTEAFF
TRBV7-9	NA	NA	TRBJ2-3	TGTGCCAGCAGCGAGGGACGGGGAATTGGGCTATCAGATACGCAGTATTTT	CASSEGRGIGLSDTQYF
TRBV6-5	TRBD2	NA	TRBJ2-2	TGTGCCAGCCTGCTGCGGGGGGCCGGGGAGCTGTTTTTT	CASLLRGAGELFF
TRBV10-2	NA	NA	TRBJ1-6	TGCGCCAGCAGGAGCTCCTATAATTCACCCCTCCACTTT	CASRSSYNSPLHF
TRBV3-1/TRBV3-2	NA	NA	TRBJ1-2	TGTGCCAGCAACCAAGGGGCGACGAGTGTCGGCTACACCTTC	CASNQGATSVGYTF
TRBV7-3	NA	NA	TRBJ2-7	TGTGCCAGCAGTCCCGGCCCCGGGACAAGGACGTCCGAGCAGTACTTC	CASSPGPGTRTSEQYF
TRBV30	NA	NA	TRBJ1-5	TGTGCGATGGAAGAGGGGGGCGGGGGCAATCAGCCCCAGCATTTT	CAMEEGGGGNQPQHF
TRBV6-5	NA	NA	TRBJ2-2	TGTGCCAGCAGTTACCGATCAAGTAACACCGGGGAGCTGTTTTTT	CASSYRSSNTGELFF
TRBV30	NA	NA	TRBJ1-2	TGTGCCTGGAGTGACCAACTCTATGGCTACACCTTC	CAWSDQLYGYTF
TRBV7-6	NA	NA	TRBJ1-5	TGTGCCAGCAGCCTAGGGGTGGGAACTCAGCCCCAGCATTTT	CASSLGVGTQPQHF
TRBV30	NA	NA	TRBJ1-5	TGTGCCTGGTCTATTGGGGACAATCAGCCCCAGCATTTT	CAWSIGDNQPQHF
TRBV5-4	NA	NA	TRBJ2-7	TGTGCCAGCAGCTTAACGCCCGACTACCTTTTTAGGGAGCAGTACTTC	CASSLTPDYLFREQYF
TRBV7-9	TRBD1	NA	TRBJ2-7	TGTGCCAGCAGCTCATACCGGGACAGGGGCCACGAGCAGTACTTC	CASSSYRDRGHEQYF
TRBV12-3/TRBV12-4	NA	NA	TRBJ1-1	TGTGCCAGCAGGACAAAAAACACTGAAGCTTTCTTT	CASRTKNTEAFF
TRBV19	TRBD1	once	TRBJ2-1	TGTGCCAGTAGTCTACCCGGAGGACAGGGTGGCTACAATGAGCAGTTCTTC	CASSLPGGQGGYNEQFF
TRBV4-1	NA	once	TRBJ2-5	TGCGCCAGCAGCCAGGTAACAGGACAACAAGAGACCCAGTACTTC	CASSQVTGQQETQYF
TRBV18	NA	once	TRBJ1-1	TGTGCCAGCTCACCAGGGACCCCTCCTGAAGCTTTCTTT	CASSPGTPPEAFF
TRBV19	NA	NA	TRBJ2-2	TGTGCCAGTACCGAGGGCTGGAACACCGGGGAGCTGTTTTTT	CASTEGWNTGELFF
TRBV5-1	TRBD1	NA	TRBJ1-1	TGCGCCAGCAGCTTACGAACAGGGGGTCCCGAAGCTTTCTTT	CASSLRTGGPEAFF
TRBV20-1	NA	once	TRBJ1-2	TGCAGTGCTAGTCTTGCGTGGGGCTACACCTTC	CSASLAWGYTF
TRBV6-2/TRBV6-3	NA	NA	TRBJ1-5	TGTGCCAGCAGCAACGGGGGGTCCCAGCATTTT	CASSNGGSQHF
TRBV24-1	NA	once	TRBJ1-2	TGTGCCACCAGTGAACGTACAGGGTACCAGGGCTACACCTTC	CATSERTGYQGYTF